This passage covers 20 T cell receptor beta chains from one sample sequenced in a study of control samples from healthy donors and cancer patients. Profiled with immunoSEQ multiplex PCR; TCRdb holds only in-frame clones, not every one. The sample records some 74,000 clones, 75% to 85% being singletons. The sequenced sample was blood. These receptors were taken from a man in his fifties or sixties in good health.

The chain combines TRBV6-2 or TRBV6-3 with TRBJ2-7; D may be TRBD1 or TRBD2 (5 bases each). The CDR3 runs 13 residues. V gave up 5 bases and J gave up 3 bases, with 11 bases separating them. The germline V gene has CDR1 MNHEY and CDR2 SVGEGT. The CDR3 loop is CASSPGAIYEQYF. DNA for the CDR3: TGTGCCAGCAGTCCCGGGGCGATCTACGAGCAGTACTTC.

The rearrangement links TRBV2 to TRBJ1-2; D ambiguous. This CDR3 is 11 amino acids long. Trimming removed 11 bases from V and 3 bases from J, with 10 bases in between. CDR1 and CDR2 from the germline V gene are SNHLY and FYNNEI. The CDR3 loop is CAGGQHYGYTF. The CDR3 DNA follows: TGTGCCGGTGGGCAGCACTATGGCTACACCTTC.

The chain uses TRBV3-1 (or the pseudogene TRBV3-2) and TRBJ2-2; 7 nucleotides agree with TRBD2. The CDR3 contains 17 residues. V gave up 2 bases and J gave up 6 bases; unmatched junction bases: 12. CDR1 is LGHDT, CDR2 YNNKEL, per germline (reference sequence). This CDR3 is CASSQLAIGEGSGELFF. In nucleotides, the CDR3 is TGTGCCAGCAGCCAATTAGCCATCGGGGAGGGTTCCGGGGAGCTGTTTTTT.

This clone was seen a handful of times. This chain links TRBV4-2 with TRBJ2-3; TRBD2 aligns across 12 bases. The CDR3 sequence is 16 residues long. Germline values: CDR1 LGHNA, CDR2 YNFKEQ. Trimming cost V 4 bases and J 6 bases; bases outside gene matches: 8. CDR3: CASSRRPGLAGDTQYF. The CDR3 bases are TGTGCCAGCAGCCGACGACCGGGACTAGCGGGTGATACGCAGTATTTT.

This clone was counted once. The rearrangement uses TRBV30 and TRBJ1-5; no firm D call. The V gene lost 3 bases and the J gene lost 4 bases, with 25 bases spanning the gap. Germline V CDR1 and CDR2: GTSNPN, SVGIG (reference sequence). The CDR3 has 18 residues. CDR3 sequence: CAWSLALLRPNLNQPQHF. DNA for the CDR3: TGTGCCTGGAGCCTAGCCCTTCTCAGGCCGAACTTAAATCAGCCCCAGCATTTT.

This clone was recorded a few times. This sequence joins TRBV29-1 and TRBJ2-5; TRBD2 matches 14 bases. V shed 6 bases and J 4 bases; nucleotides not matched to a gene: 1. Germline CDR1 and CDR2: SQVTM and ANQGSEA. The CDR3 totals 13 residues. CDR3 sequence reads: CSVGLAGGETQYF. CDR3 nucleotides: TGCAGCGTCGGACTAGCGGGGGGAGAGACCCAGTACTTC.

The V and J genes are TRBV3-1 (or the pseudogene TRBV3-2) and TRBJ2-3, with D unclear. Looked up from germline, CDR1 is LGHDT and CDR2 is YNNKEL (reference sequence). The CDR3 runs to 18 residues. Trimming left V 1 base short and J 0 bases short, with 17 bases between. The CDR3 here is CASSQASVTVTSTDTQYF. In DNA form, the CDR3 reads TGTGCCAGCAGCCAAGCAAGTGTGACGGTGACTAGCACAGATACGCAGTATTTT.

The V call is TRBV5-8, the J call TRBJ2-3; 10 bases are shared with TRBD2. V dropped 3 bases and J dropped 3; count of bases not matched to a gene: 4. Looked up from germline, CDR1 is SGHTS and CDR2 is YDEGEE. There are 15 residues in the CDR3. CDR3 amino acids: CASSYGLAETDTQYF. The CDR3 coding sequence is TGTGCCAGCAGCTATGGACTAGCGGAGACAGATACGCAGTATTTT.

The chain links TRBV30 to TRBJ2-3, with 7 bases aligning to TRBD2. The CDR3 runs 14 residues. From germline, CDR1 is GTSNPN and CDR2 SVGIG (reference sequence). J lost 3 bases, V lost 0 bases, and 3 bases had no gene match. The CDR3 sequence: CAWSVSGMTDTQYF. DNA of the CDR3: TGTGCCTGGAGTGTCAGCGGGATGACAGATACGCAGTATTTT. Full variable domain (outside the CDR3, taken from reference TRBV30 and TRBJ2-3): SQTIHQWPATLVQPVGSPLSLECTVEGTSNPNLYWYRQAAGRGLQLLFYSVGIGQISSEVPQNLSASRPQDRQFILSSKKLLLSDSGFYLCAWSVSGMTDTQYFGPGTRLTVL.

Written as DNA, the CDR3 is TGTGCCAGCAGTTATCGGACAGGCGCGAGCACCGGGGAGCTGTTTTTT. Amino acid sequence: CASSYRTGASTGELFF. J is TRBJ2-2 and V is TRBV6-5, with 7 nucleotides matching TRBD1. The CDR3 length is 16 residues. The trim removed 3 bases at V and 4 bases at J, leaving 8 bases unmatched. Germline values: CDR1 MNHEY, CDR2 SVGAGI.

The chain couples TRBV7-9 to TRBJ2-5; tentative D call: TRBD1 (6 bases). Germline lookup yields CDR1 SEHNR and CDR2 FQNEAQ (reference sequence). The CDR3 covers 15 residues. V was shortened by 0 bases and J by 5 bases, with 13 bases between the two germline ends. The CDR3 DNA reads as TGTGCCAGCAGCTTAGCCCACAGGGCGGAGGAGACCCAGTACTTC. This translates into CASSLAHRAEETQYF.

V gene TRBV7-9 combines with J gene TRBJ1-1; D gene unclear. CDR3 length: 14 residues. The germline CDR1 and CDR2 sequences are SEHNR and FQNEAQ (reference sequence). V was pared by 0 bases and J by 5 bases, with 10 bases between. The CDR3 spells CASSLAEGKTEAFF. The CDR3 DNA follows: TGTGCCAGCAGCTTAGCGGAGGGCAAGACTGAAGCTTTCTTT. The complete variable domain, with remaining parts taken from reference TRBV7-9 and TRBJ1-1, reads DTGVSQNPRHKITKRGQNVTFRCDPISEHNRLYWYRQTLGQGPEFLTYFQNEAQLEKSRLLSDRFSAERPKGSFSTLEIQRTEQGDSAMYLCASSLAEGKTEAFFGQGTRLTVV.

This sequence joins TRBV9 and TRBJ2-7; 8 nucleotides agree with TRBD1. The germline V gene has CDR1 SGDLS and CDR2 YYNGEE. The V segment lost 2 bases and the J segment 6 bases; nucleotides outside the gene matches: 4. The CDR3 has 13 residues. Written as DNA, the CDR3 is TGTGCCAGCAGCGTTCAGGGGGCGACCGAGCAGTACTTC. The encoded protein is CASSVQGATEQYF.

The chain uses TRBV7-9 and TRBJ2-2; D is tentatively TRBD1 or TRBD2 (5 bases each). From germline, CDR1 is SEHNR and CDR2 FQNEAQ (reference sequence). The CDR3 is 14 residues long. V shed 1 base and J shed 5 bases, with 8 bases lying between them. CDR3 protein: CASSLGGATGELFF. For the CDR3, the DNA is TGTGCCAGCAGCTTAGGAGGGGCAACCGGGGAGCTGTTTTTT.

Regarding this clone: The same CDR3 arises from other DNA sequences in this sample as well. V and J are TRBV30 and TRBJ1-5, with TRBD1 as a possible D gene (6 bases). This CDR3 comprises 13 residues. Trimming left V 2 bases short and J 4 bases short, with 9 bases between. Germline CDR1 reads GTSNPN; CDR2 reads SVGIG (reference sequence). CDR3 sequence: CAWSPQGNQPQHF. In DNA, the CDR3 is TGTGCCTGGAGTCCCCAGGGGAATCAGCCCCAGCATTTT.

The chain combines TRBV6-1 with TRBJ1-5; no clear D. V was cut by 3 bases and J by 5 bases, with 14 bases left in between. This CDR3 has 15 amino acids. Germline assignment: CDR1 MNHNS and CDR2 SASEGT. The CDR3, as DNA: TGTGCCAGCAGTGAGGGTCTAGGGCCGGATCAGCCCCAGCATTTT. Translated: CASSEGLGPDQPQHF.

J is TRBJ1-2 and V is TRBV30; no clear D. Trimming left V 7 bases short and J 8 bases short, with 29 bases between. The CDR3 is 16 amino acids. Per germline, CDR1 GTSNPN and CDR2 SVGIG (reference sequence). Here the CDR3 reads CASYPWQEKTQDGYTF. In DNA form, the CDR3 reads TGTGCCTCTTACCCCTGGCAGGAAAAAACCCAGGACGGCTACACCTTC.

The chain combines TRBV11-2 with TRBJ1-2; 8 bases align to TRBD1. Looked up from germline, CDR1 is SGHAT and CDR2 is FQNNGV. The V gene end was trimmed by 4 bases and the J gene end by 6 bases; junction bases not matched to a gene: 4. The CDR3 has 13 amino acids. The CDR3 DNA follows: TGTGCCAGCAGCTCCCAGGGGGCGCATGGCTACACCTTC. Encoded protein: CASSSQGAHGYTF.

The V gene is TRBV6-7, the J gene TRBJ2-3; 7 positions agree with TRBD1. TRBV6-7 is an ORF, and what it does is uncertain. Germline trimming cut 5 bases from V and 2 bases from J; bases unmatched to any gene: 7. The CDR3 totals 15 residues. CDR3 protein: CASSKGTADTDTQYF. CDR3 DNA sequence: TGTGCCAGCAGTAAAGGGACAGCAGACACAGATACGCAGTATTTT.

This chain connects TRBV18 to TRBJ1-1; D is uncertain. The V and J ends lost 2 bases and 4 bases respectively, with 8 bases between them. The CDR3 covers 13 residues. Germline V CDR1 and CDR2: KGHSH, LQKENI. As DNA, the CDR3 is TGTGCCAGCTCACCAGGGCCTGCCACTGAAGCTTTCTTT. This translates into CASSPGPATEAFF.